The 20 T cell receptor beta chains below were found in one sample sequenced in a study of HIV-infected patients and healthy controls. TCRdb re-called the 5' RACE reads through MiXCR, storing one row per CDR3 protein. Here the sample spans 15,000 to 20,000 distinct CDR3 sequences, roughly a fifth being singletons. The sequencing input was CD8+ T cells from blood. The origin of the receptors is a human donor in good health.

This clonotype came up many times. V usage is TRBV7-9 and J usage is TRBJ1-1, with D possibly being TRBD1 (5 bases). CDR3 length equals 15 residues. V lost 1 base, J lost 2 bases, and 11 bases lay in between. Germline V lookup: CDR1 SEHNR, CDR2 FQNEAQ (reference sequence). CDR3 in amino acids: CASSLDRGLNTEAFF. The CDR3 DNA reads TGTGCCAGCAGCTTAGATCGGGGACTCAACACTGAAGCTTTCTTT.

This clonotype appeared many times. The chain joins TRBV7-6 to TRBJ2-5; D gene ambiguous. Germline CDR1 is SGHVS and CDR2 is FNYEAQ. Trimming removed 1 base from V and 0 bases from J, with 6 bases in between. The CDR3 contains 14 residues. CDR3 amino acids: CASSLDNYQETQYF. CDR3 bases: TGTGCCAGCAGCTTAGACAACTACCAAGAGACCCAGTACTTC.

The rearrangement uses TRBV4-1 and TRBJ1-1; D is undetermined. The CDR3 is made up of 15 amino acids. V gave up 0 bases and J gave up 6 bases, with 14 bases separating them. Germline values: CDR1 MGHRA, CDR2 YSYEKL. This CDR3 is CASSQDSGNTAEAFF. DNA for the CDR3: TGCGCCAGCAGCCAAGATTCGGGTAACACAGCTGAAGCTTTCTTT.

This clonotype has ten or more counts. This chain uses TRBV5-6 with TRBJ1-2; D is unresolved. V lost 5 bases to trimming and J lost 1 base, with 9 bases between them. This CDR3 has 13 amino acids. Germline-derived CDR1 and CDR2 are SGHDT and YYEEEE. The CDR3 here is CASRGRSNYGYTF. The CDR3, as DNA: TGTGCCAGCAGGGGCAGAAGTAACTATGGCTACACCTTC.

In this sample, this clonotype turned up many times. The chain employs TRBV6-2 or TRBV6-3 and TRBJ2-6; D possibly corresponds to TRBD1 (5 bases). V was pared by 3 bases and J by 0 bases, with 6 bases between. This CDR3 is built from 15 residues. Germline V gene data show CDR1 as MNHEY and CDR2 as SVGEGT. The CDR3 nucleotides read TGTGCCAGCAGTTATGACAGCTCTGGGGCCAACGTCCTGACTTTC. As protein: CASSYDSSGANVLTF.

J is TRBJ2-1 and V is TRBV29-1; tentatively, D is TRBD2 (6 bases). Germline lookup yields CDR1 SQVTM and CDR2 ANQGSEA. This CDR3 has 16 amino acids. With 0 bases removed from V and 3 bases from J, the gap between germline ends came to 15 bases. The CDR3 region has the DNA TGCAGCGTTGAAGATCTTGGGGGAGGCGGCTACAATGAGCAGTTCTTC. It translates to CSVEDLGGGGYNEQFF.

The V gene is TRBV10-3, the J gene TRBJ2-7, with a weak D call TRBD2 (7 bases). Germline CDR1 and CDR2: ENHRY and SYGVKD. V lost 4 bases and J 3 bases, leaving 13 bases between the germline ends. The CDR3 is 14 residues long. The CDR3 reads CAISGGGGIYEQYF. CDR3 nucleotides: TGTGCCATCAGTGGGGGAGGGGGGATCTACGAGCAGTACTTC.

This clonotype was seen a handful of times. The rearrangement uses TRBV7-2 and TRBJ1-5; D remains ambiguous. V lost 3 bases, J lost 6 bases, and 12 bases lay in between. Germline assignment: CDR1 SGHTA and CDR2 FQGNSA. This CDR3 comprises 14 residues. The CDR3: CASSLGKGVQPQHF. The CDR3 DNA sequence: TGTGCCAGCAGCTTGGGAAAAGGAGTTCAGCCCCAGCATTTT.

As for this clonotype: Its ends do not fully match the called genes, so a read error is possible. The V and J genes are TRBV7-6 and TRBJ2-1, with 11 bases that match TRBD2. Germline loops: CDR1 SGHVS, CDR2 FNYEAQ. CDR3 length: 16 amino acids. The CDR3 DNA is TGTGTCAGCAGCTTAGAGTCTAGCGGGGGGAACAATGAGCAGTTCTTC. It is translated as CVSSLESSGGNNEQFF.

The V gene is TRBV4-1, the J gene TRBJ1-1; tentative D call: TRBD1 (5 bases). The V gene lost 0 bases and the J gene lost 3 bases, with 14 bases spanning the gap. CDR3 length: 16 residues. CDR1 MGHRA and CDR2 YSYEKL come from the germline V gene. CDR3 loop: CASSQEGDWGHTEAFF. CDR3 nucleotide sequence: TGCGCCAGCAGCCAAGAGGGGGATTGGGGTCACACTGAAGCTTTCTTT.

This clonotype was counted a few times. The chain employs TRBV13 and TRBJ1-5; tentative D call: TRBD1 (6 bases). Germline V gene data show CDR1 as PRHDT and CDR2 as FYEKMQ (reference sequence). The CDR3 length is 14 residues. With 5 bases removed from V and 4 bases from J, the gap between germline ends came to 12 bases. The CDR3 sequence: CASSPQGTNQPQHF. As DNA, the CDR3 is TGTGCCAGCAGCCCACAGGGAACGAATCAGCCCCAGCATTTT.

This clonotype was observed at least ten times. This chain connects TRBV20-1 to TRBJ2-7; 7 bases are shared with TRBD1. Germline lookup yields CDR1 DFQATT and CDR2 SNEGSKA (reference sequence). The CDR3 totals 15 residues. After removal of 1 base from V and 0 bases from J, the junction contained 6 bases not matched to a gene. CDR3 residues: CSARGQGVSSYEQYF. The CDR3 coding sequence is TGCAGTGCTAGAGGGCAGGGGGTATCCTCCTACGAGCAGTACTTC.

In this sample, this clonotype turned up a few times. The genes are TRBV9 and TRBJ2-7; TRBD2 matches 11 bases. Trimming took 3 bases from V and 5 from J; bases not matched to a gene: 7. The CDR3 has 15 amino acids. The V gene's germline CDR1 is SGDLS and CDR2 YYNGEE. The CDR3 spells CASSAAPTSGDEQYF. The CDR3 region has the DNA TGTGCCAGCAGCGCGGCTCCGACTAGCGGGGACGAGCAGTACTTC. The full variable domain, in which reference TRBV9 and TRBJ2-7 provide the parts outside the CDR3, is DSGVTQTPKHLITATGQRVTLRCSPRSGDLSVYWYQQSLDQGLQFLIQYYNGEERAKGNILERFSAQQFPDLHSELNLSSLELGDSALYFCASSAAPTSGDEQYFGPGTRLTVT.

The chain's CDR3 is CASRLSPQNIQYF. The DNA for the CDR3 is TGTGCCAGCAGACTATCCCCACAAAACATTCAGTACTTC. The chain combines TRBV5-5 with TRBJ2-4; D ambiguous. The germline CDR1 and CDR2 sequences are SGHKS and YYEKEE (reference sequence). The CDR3 sequence is 13 residues long. V was trimmed by 5 bases and J by 5 bases, leaving 11 bases between them.

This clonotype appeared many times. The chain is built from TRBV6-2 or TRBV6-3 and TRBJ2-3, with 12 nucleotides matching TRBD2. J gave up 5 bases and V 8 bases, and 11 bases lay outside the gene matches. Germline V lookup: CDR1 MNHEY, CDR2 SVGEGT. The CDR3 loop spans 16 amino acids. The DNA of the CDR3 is TGTGCCAGCCTTAAACTAGCGGGAGGCCCGGAAGATACGCAGTATTTT. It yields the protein CASLKLAGGPEDTQYF.

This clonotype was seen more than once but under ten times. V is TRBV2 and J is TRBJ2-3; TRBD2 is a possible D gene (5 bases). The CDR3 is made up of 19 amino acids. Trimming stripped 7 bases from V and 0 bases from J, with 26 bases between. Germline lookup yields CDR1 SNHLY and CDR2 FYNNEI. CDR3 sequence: CASNGLPSTWVSSTDTQYF. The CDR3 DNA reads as TGTGCCAGCAACGGTCTTCCTAGCACCTGGGTATCTAGCACAGATACGCAGTATTTT.

The CDR3 loop is CSASGTSGRTNLDEQFF. The CDR3 region has the DNA TGCAGTGCTTCCGGGACTAGCGGGAGGACAAACCTCGATGAGCAGTTCTTC. The chain is built from TRBV20-1 and TRBJ2-1; 15 nucleotides agree with TRBD2. Germline V gene data show CDR1 as DFQATT and CDR2 as SNEGSKA (reference sequence). Trimming removed 5 bases from V and 8 bases from J; junction bases left unmatched: 13. This CDR3 has 17 residues.

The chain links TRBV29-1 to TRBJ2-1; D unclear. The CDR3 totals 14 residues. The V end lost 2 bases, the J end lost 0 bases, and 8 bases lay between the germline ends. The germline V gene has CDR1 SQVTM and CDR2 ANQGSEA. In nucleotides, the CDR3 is TGCAGCGTTGAATCCAGGTCCTCCTACAATGAGCAGTTCTTC. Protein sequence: CSVESRSSYNEQFF.

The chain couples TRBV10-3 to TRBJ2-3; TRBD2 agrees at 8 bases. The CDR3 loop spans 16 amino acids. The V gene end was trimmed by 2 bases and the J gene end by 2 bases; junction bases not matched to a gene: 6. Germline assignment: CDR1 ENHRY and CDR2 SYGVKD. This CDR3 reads CAISEHLAGNTDTQYF. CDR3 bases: TGTGCCATCAGTGAGCACCTAGCGGGTAACACAGATACGCAGTATTTT.

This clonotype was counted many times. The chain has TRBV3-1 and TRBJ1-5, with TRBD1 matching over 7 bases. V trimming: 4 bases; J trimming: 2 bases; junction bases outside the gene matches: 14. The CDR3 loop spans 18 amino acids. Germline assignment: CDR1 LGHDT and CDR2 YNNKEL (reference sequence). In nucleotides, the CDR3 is TGTGCCAGCAGCCTCCAACCTAAGCGGACAGGTCGCAATCAGCCCCAGCATTTT. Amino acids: CASSLQPKRTGRNQPQHF.